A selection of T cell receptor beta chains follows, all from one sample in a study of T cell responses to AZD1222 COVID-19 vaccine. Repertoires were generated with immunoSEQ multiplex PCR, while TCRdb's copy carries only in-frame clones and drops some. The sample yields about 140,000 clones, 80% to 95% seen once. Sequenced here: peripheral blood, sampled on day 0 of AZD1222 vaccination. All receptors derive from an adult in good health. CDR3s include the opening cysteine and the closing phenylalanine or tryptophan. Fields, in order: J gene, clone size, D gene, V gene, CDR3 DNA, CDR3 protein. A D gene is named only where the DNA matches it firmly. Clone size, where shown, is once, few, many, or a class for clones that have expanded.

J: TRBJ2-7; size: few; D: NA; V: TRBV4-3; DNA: TGCGCCAGCAGCCAAGACGTAGGCTACGAGCAGTACTTC; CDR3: CASSQDVGYEQYF
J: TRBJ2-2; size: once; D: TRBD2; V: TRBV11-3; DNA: TGTGCCAGCAGCTATAGCGGGGCCCACACCGGGGAGCTGTTTTTT; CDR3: CASSYSGAHTGELFF
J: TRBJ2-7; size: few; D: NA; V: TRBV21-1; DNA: TGTGCCAGATTTCTAGCGGGAGGGCCTATTTACGAGCAGTACTTC; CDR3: CARFLAGGPIYEQYF
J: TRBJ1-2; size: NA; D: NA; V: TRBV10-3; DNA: TGTGCCATCAGTGATGGGGCGTACGGCTATGGCTACACCTTC; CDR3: CAISDGAYGYGYTF
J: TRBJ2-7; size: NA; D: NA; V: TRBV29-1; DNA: TGCAGTCCCTCGAAAGGCAGGCACCTGAGGGAGTACGAGCAGTACTTC; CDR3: CSPSKGRHLREYEQYF
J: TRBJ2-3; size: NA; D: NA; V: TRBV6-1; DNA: TGTGCCAGCAGTGACAGGCAGAGAGGCACAGATACGCAGTATTTT; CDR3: CASSDRQRGTDTQYF
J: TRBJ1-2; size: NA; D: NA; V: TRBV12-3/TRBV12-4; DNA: TGTGCCAGCAGTTTAGCGACGGGGGATGGCTACACCTTC; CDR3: CASSLATGDGYTF
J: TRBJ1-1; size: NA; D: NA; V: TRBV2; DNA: TGTGCCAGCAGTGTACAACCGAACACTGAAGCTTTCTTT; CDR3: CASSVQPNTEAFF
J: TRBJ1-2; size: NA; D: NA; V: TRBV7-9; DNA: TGTGCCAGCAGCTTAGCGCTCGGTGGCTACACCTTC; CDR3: CASSLALGGYTF
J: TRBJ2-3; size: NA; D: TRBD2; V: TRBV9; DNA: TGTGCCAGCAGCGGAGCGGGGTTATCAGATACGCAGTATTTT; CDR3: CASSGAGLSDTQYF
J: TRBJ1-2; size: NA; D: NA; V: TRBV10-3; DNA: TGTGCCATCAGTGTGGGAGGTGCAGGATATGGCTACACCTTC; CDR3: CAISVGGAGYGYTF